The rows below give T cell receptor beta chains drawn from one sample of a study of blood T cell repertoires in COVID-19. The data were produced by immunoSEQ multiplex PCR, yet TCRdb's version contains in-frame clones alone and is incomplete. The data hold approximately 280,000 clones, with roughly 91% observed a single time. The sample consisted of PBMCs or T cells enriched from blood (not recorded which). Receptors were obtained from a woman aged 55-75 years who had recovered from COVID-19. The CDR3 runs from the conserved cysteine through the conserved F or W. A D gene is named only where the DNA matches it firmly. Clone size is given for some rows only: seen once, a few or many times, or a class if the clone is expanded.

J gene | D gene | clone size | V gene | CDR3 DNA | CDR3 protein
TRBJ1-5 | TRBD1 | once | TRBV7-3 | TGTGCCAGCAGCTTATCGGGGTTACAGGGGGAGCAGCCCCAGCATTTT | CASSLSGLQGEQPQHF
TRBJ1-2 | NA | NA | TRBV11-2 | TGTGCCAGCAGCTTAGATTGGCAAAGCTATGGCTACACCTTC | CASSLDWQSYGYTF
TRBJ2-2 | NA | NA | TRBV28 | TGTGCCAGCAGACAGACAGGCCACACCGGGGAGCTGTTTTTT | CASRQTGHTGELFF
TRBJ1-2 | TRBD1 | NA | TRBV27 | TGTGCCAGCAGTATATCCGGGACAGGGCGTGTTGGCTACACCTTC | CASSISGTGRVGYTF
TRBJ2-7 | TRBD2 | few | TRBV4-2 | TGTGCCAGCAGCCAAGGCATGGGCGGGAGTTTTTTGGACGAGCAGTACTTC | CASSQGMGGSFLDEQYF
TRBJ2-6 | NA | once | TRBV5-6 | TGTGCCAGCAGCTTAGGGGCCTTCTCTGGGGCCAACGTCCTGACTTTC | CASSLGAFSGANVLTF
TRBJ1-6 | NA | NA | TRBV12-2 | TGTGCAAGTCGCCCCGAGAGAGTGAGGGAGTTAAATTCACCCCTCCACTTT | CASRPERVRELNSPLHF
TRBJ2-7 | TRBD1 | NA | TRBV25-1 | TGTGCCAGCACCCGGGACAGCTACGAGCAGTACTTC | CASTRDSYEQYF
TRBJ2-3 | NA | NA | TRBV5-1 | TGCGCCAGCAGCTTGGAGGACTTTACCGGAGATACGCAGTATTTT | CASSLEDFTGDTQYF
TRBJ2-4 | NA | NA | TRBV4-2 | TGTGCCAGCAGCCAAGATGGTGACTCTTTAAACATTCAGTACTTC | CASSQDGDSLNIQYF
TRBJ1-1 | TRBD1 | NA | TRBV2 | TGTGCCAGCATACCCGCTCCGGGACAGGGGATGAACACTGAAGCTTTCTTT | CASIPAPGQGMNTEAFF
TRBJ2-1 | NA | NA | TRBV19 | TGTGCCAGTAGCAGACAGAACAATGAGCAGTTCTTC | CASSRQNNEQFF
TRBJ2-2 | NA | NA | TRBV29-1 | TGCAGCGTTCGACGAAGAGGGACTTCACCTGGGAAGAACGGGGAGCTGTTTTTT | CSVRRRGTSPGKNGELFF
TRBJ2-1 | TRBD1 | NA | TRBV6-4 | TGTGCCAGCAGACGGGACAGCGAACGTCTCGGCTACAATGAGCAGTTCTTC | CASRRDSERLGYNEQFF
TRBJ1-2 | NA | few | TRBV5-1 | TGCGCCAGCAGCTTGGGTCAGGAGGGAAACTATGGCTACACCTTC | CASSLGQEGNYGYTF
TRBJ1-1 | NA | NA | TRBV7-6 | TGTGCCAGCGGGGGAGGGCAGATCACTGAAGCTTTCTTT | CASGGGQITEAFF
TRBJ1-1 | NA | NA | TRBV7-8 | TGTGCCAGCAGCTTAGGACAGCGGAACACTGAAGCTTTCTTT | CASSLGQRNTEAFF
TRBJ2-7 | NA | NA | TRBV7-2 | TGTGCCAGCAGCTTAGTCGTTAGCGGCTACGAGCAGTACTTC | CASSLVVSGYEQYF
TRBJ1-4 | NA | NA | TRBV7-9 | TGTGCCAGCAGCTTACTGGCGGGTAATGAAAAACTGTTTTTT | CASSLLAGNEKLFF
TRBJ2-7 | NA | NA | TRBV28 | TGTGCCAGCGGGGAACAGGGATTAGGCGAGCAGTACTTC | CASGEQGLGEQYF
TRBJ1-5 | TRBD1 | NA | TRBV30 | TGTGCCTGGAGTGCCGACAGGGGAAATTGGGGGGATCAGCCCCAGCATTTT | CAWSADRGNWGDQPQHF
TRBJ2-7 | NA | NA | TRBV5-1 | TGCGCCAGCAGCTTGGACCAAGCGGGTATCTCCTACGAGCAGTACTTC | CASSLDQAGISYEQYF
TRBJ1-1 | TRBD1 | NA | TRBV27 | TGTGCCAGCTGGGACAGGATAATCTACACTGAAGCTTTCTTT | CASWDRIIYTEAFF
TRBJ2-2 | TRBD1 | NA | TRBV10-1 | TGCGCCAGCAGTGCTGAGGACAGGGCGAACACCGGGGAGCTGTTTTTT | CASSAEDRANTGELFF
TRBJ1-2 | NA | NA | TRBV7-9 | TGTGCCAGCAGCGAGCAGGGTCCACCCAACTATGGCTACACCTTC | CASSEQGPPNYGYTF
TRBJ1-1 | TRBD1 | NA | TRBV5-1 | TGCGCCAGCATGGTTACCGGACAGGGCAAAAGGACTGAAGCTTTCTTT | CASMVTGQGKRTEAFF
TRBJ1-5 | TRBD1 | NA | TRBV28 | TGTGCCAGCAGTCGGGACAGGGGGGGTTATCAGCCCCAGCATTTT | CASSRDRGGYQPQHF
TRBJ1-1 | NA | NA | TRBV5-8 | TGTGCCAGCAGCGGCCTGGGGGGGAACACTGAAGCTTTCTTT | CASSGLGGNTEAFF
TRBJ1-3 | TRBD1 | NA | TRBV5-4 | TGTGCCAGCAGCCAAGGACAGGAAGGGGTGCGGGGAAACACCATATATTTT | CASSQGQEGVRGNTIYF
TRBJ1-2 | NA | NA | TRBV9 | TGTGCCAGCAGCCCCTCCGAGGCCGCCTATGGCTACACCTTC | CASSPSEAAYGYTF
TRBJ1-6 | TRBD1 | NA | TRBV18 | TGTGCCAGCTCACAACAGGGGATGAGCTCCTATAATTCACCCCTCCACTTT | CASSQQGMSSYNSPLHF
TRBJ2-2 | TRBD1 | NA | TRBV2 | TGTGCCAGCAGGGCCAGACAGGGATCGAACACCGGGGAGCTGTTTTTT | CASRARQGSNTGELFF
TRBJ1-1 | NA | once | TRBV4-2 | TGTGCCAGCAGCCAAGATTTGAGGATGAACACTGAAGCTTTCTTT | CASSQDLRMNTEAFF
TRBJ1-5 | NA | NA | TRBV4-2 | TGTGCCAGCAGCCAAGACCCCAAAACCTACAGAAGCAATCAGCCCCAGCATTTT | CASSQDPKTYRSNQPQHF
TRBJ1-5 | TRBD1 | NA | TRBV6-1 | TGTGCCAGCAGTGACCCGGGACAGCCGAATCAGCCCCAGCATTTT | CASSDPGQPNQPQHF
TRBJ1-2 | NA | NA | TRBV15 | TGTGCCACCAGCAGAGTATCCGGGGGGGGCTACACCTTC | CATSRVSGGGYTF
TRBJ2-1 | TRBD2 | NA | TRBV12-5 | TGTGCTAGCCTGGGGACTAGCGGGAGGAGCTCCTACAATGAGCAGTTCTTC | CASLGTSGRSSYNEQFF
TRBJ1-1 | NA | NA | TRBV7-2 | TGTGCCAGCAGCCCACACCAAAGGGGCACTGAAGCTTTCTTT | CASSPHQRGTEAFF
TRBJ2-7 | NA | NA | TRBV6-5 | TGTGCCAGCAGTTCCCCCGGTGTCTACGAGCAGTACTTC | CASSSPGVYEQYF
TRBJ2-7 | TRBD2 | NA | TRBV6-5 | TGTGCCAGCAGACTAGCGGGAGATAACTACGAGCAGTACTTC | CASRLAGDNYEQYF
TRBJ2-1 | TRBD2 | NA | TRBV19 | TGTGCCAGTAGCAAACTAGCGGGAGGGACCGGGGATGAGCAGTTCTTC | CASSKLAGGTGDEQFF
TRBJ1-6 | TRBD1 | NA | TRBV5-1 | TGCGCCAGCAGCTTGGGACAGGGAAATTATTCACCCCTCCACTTT | CASSLGQGNYSPLHF
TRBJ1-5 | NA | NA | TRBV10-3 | TGTGCCATCAGTGAGTCGAAGCCTCAGCCCCAGCATTTT | CAISESKPQPQHF
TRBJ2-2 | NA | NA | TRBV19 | TGTGCCAGTAGTATCGCAGGGACGAACACCGGGGAGCTGTTTTTT | CASSIAGTNTGELFF
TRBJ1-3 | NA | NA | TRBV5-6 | TGTGCCAGCAGCTTGAAAGGCGTAGGAGGCACCATATATTTT | CASSLKGVGGTIYF
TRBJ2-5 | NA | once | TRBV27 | TGTGCCAGCAGTTTATCCGGAGCCTTTTATCAAGAGACCCAGTACTTC | CASSLSGAFYQETQYF
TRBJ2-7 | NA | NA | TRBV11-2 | TGTGCCAGCAGCTACTACGTGGATCCCTACGAGCAGTACTTC | CASSYYVDPYEQYF
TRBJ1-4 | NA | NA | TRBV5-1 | TGCGCCAGCAGCTACCGGGGGGATAATGAAAAACTGTTTTTT | CASSYRGDNEKLFF
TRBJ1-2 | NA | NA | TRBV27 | TGTGCCAGCAGTCCCTCCTCGGGGAGTATATATGGCTACACCTTC | CASSPSSGSIYGYTF
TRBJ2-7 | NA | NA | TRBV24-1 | TGTGCCACCAGTGATTTTAGCACAGGCTACGGACAGTACTTC | CATSDFSTGYGQYF
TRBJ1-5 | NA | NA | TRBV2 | TGTGCCAGCAGTGCGGGGGGGGCTTTGAGCAATCAGCCCCAGCATTTT | CASSAGGALSNQPQHF
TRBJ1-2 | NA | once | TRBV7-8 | TGTGCCAGCAGCTGGACAGAATATATTAACTATGGCTACACCTTC | CASSWTEYINYGYTF
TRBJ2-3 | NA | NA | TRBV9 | TGTGCCAGCAGCGTACGCGGGTACTACACAGATACGCAGTATTTT | CASSVRGYYTDTQYF
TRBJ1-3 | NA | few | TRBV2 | TGTGCCAGCAGTGCCGGACTTCCCACAAACACCATATATTTT | CASSAGLPTNTIYF
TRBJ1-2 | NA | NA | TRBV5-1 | TGCGCCAGCAGCTCCGATAATAGCTATGGCTACACCTTC | CASSSDNSYGYTF
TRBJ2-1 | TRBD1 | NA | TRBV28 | TGTGCCAGCGCCCGACAGGGGGCGAGTAATGAGCAGTTCTTC | CASARQGASNEQFF
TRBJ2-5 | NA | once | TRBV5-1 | TGCGCCAGCAGCTCGGGTCCGGAGGGGGCAAGGGACCAGTACTTC | CASSSGPEGARDQYF